The TCR beta chain under discussion was sequenced for a study of cytomegalovirus exposure and HLA in healthy donors. The overall study: The same platform was used for the 110 or so validation repertoires as for the 650 to 800 first-cohort repertoires, as reported in a later analysis.

The study's findings and limits: CMV antigen specificity of a few CMV-associated chains was confirmed in vitro.

The protocol was immunoSEQ multiplex PCR, while the TCRdb copy is restricted to in-frame clones and leaves out a portion. The sample shows roughly 250,000 clones, 90% of them seen only once. As for this clone: Its target is unknown.

Germline lookup yields CDR1 SGHAT and CDR2 FQNNGV. The CDR3 length is 17 residues. V was pared by 6 bases and J by 1 base, with 14 bases of the junction left unmatched. This chain uses TRBV11-2 with TRBJ1-1; TRBD1 aligns across 7 bases. This clonotype was obtained from a woman aged 18-29 years in good health and CMV-seronegative. The specimen was PBMCs. In DNA, the CDR3 is TGTGCCAGCAGGATATCAACAGGGGTGAGATCGAACACTGAAGCTTTCTTT. Protein product: CASRISTGVRSNTEAFF. Looking up the rest from reference TRBV11-2 and TRBJ1-1 gives the full variable domain: EAGVAQSPRYKIIEKRQSVAFWCNPISGHATLYWYQQILGQGPKLLIQFQNNGVVDDSQLPKDRFSAERLKGVDSTLKIQPAKLEDSAVYLCASRISTGVRSNTEAFFGQGTRLTVV.